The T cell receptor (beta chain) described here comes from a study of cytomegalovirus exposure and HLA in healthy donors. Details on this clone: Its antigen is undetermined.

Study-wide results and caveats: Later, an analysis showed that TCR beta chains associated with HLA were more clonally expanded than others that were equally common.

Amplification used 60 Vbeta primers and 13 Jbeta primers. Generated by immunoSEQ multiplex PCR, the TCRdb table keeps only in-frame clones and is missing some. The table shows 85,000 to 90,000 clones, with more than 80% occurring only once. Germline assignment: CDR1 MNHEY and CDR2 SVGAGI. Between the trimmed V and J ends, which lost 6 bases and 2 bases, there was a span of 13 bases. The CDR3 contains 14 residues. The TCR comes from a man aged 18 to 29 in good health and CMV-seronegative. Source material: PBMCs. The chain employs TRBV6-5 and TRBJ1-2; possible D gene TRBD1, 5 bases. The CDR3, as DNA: TGTGCCAGCAGGGAGAGCAGGGTAAACTATGGCTACACCTTC. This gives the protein CASRESRVNYGYTF.